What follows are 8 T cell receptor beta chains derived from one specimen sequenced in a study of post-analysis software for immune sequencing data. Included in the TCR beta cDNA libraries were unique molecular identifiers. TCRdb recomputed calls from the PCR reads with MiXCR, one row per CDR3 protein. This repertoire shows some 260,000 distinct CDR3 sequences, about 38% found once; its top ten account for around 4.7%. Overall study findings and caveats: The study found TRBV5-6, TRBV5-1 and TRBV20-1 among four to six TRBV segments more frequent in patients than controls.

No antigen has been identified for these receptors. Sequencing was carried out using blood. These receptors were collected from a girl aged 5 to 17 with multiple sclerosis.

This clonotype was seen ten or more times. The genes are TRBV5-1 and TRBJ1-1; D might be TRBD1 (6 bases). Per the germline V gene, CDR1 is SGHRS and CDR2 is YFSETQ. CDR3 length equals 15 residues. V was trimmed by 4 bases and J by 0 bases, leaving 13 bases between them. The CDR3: CASSIQGSLNTEAFF. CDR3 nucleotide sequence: TGCGCCAGCAGCATACAGGGCTCCCTGAACACTGAAGCTTTCTTT.

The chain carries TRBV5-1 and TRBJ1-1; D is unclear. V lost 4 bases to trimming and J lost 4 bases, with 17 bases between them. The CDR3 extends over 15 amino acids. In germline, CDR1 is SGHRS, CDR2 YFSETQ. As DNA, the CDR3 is TGCGCCAGCAGCCCAAGAAAAGGTGAGGGCACTGAAGCTTTCTTT. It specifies CASSPRKGEGTEAFF.

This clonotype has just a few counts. CDR3 region: CSAYRAGRNTGELFF. The CDR3 coding sequence is TGCAGTGCTTATAGGGCCGGGAGGAACACCGGGGAGCTGTTTTTT. V usage is TRBV20-1 and J usage is TRBJ2-2; tentative D call: TRBD2 (6 bases). The V gene lost 5 bases and the J gene lost 1 base, with 14 bases spanning the gap. CDR1 DFQATT and CDR2 SNEGSKA come from the germline V gene (reference sequence). The CDR3 is 15 residues long.

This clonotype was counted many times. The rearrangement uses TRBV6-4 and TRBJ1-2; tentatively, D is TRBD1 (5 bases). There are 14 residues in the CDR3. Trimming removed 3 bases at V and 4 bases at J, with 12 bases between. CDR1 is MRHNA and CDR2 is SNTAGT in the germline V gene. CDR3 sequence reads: CASSEQALGYGYTF. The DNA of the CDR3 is TGTGCCAGCAGTGAACAGGCTCTAGGCTATGGCTACACCTTC.

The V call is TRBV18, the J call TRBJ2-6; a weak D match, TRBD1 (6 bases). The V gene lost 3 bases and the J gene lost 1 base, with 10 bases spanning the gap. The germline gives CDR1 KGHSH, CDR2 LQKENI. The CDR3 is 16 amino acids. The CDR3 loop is CASSPTGLSGANVLTF. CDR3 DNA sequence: TGTGCCAGCTCACCGACAGGTCTTTCTGGGGCCAACGTCCTGACTTTC. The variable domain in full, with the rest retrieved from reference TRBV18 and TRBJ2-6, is NAGVMQNPRHLVRRRGQEARLRCSPMKGHSHVYWYRQLPEEGLKFMVYLQKENIIDESGMPKERFSAEFPKEGPSILRIQQVVRGDSAAYFCASSPTGLSGANVLTFGAGSRLTVL.

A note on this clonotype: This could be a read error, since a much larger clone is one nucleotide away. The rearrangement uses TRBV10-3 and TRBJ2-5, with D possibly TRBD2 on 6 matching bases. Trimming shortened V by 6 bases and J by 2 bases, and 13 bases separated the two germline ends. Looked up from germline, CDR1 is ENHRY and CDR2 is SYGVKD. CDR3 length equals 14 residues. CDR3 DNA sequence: TGTGCCATCAGCGCGCGGGGAATACAAGAGACCCAGTACTTC. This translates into CAISARGIQETQYF.

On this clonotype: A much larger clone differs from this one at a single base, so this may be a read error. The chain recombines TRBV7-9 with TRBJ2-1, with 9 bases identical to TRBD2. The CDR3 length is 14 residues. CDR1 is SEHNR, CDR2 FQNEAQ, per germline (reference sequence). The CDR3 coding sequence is TGTGCCAGCAGCTGGGGACTAGCTAACAATGAGCAGGTCTTC. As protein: CASSWGLANNEQVF.

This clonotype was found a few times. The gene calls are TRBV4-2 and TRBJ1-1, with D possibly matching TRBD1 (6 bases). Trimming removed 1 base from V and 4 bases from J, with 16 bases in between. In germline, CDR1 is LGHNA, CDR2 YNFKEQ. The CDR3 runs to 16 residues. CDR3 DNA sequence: TGTGCCAGCAGCCAAGTGGCGGGGGCATCGGGCACTGAAGCTTTCTTT. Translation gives CASSQVAGASGTEAFF.